This T cell receptor (beta chain) appears in the sequencing data of a study of T cells in localized non-small cell lung cancer. Study-wide findings and caveats: Among the top 100 tumor clones, a median roughly 57 appeared in adjacent lung. Uninvolved adjacent lung showed the highest T cell clonality, exceeding tumor. Blood T cell density predicted longer survival; adjacent-lung clonality, shorter.

The CDR3 sequence is 15 residues long. Trimming took 0 bases from V and 2 from J, leaving 9 bases between them. In germline, CDR1 is SGHRS, CDR2 YFSETQ. With regard to this clone: Its antigen is unknown.

Using immunoSEQ multiplex PCR, the repertoire was profiled, and TCRdb retains in-frame clones only, with some absent. This table has 5,000 to 7,000 clones, roughly 25% appearing once. The J gene is TRBJ2-1, the V gene TRBV5-1; no definite D call. This clonotype was obtained from a female donor older than 55 with stage I lung adenocarcinoma. The sequencing here drew on lung tumor tissue, taken before any cancer treatment. The DNA for the CDR3 is TGCGCCAGCAGCTTGGAGGGTCGTACCTACAATGAGCAGTTCTTC. It encodes CASSLEGRTYNEQFF.